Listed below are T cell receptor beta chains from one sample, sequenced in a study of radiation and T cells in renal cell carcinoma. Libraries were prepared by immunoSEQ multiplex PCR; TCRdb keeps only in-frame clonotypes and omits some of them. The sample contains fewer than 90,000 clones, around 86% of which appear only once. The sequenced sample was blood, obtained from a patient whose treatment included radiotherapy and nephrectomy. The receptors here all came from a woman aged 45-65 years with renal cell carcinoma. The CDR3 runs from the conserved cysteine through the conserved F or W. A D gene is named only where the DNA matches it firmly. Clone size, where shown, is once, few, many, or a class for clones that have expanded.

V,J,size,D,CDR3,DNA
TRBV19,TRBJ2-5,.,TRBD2,CASSGLAGGSFRETQYF,TGTGCCAGTAGTGGGCTAGCGGGAGGAAGTTTTCGAGAGACCCAGTACTTC
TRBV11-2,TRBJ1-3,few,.,CASSLGTEDTIYF,TGTGCCAGCAGTCTCGGCACAGAGGACACCATATATTTT
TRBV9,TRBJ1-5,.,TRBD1,CASSVSQGGNQPQHF,TGTGCCAGCAGCGTGTCGCAGGGGGGCAATCAGCCCCAGCATTTT
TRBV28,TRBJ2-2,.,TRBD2,CASRSGTIAGELFF,TGTGCCAGCAGATCCGGGACTATAGCCGGGGAGCTGTTTTTT
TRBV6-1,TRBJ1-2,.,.,CASSERLYGYTF,TGTGCCAGCAGTGAACGGCTCTATGGCTACACCTTC
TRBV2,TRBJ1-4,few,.,CASGGRAANEKLFF,TGTGCCAGCGGAGGAAGGGCCGCTAATGAAAAACTGTTTTTT
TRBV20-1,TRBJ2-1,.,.,CSAVDEQFF,TGCAGTGCTGTCGATGAGCAGTTCTTC
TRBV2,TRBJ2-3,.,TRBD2,CASTGTSGGTDTQYF,TGTGCCAGCACTGGGACTAGCGGTGGCACAGATACGCAGTATTTT
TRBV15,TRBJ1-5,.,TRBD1,CATSTRTGGLNNQPQHF,TGTGCCACCAGCACAAGGACAGGGGGCTTGAACAATCAGCCCCAGCATTTT
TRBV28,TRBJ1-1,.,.,CASRPGTNTEAFF,TGTGCCAGCAGACCTGGAACAAACACTGAAGCTTTCTTT
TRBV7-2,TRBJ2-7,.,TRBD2,CASSSTSGPYEQYF,TGTGCCAGCAGCTCCACTAGCGGACCCTACGAGCAGTACTTC
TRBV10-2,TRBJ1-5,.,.,CASSESRVRTNTNQPQHF,TGCGCCAGCAGTGAGTCGAGAGTAAGGACAAATACCAATCAGCCCCAGCATTTT
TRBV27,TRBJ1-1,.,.,CASSLREYTEAFF,TGTGCCAGCAGTTTGAGGGAGTACACTGAAGCTTTCTTT
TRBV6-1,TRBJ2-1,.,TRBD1,CASSATGTGAYNEQFF,TGTGCCAGCAGTGCAACCGGGACAGGGGCCTACAATGAGCAGTTCTTC
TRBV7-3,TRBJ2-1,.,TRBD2,CASSPPGGRYNEQFF,TGTGCCAGCAGCCCGCCTGGCGGGAGGTACAATGAGCAGTTCTTC
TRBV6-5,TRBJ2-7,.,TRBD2,CASSSPPGRAVHEQYF,TGTGCCAGCAGTTCCCCTCCCGGGAGGGCGGTCCACGAGCAGTACTTC
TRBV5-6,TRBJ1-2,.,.,CASSLIAGQEYGYTF,TGTGCCAGCAGCTTGATAGCTGGGCAGGAATATGGCTACACCTTC
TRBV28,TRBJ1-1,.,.,CASQRVDTEAFF,TGTGCCAGCCAACGGGTTGACACTGAAGCTTTCTTT
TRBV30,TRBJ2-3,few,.,CAWKASATDTQYF,TGTGCCTGGAAGGCTAGCGCCACAGATACGCAGTATTTT
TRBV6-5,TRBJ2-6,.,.,CASSYSETRANVLTF,TGTGCCAGCAGTTACTCAGAGACTCGGGCCAACGTCCTGACTTTC
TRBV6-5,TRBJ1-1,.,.,CASSYLTEAFF,TGTGCCAGCAGTTATTTAACTGAAGCTTTCTTT
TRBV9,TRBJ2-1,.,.,CASGRQDNNNEQFF,TGTGCCAGCGGGCGGCAAGATAATAACAATGAGCAGTTCTTC
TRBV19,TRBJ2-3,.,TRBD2,CASSTPTSGTGTDTQYF,TGTGCCAGTAGTACTCCTACTAGCGGGACCGGCACAGATACGCAGTATTTT
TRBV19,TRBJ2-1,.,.,CASSTTSYSYNEQFF,TGTGCCAGTAGTACTACTAGCTACTCCTACAATGAGCAGTTCTTC
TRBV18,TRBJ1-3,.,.,CASSPYDRSGNTIYF,TGTGCCAGCTCACCCTATGACAGGTCTGGAAACACCATATATTTT
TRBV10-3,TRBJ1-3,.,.,CAISESGGTPGNTIYF,TGTGCCATCAGTGAGTCCGGGGGGACTCCTGGAAACACCATATATTTT
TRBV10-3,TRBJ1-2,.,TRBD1,CAIGQGASNYGYTF,TGTGCCATCGGGCAGGGGGCATCTAACTATGGCTACACCTTC
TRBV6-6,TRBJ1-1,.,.,CASSYQYTQNTEAFF,TGTGCCAGCAGTTACCAATACACCCAGAACACTGAAGCTTTCTTT
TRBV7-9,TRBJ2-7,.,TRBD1,CASSPRTGGGEQYF,TGTGCCAGCAGCCCGAGGACAGGGGGCGGCGAGCAGTACTTC
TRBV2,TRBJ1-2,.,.,CASSIVGYTF,TGTGCCAGCAGTATCGTTGGCTACACCTTC
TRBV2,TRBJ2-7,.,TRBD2,CASREGSGEKYEQYF,TGTGCCAGCAGGGAGGGTAGCGGGGAGAAGTACGAGCAGTACTTC
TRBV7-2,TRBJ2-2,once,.,CASGRTGELFF,TGTGCCAGCGGACGCACCGGGGAGCTGTTTTTT
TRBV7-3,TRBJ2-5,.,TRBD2,CASSLTRTSLETQYF,TGTGCCAGCAGCTTAACGCGGACTAGTTTGGAGACCCAGTACTTC
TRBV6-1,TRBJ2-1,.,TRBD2,CASSERRSGGADEQFF,TGTGCCAGCAGTGAAAGGCGTAGCGGGGGGGCTGATGAGCAGTTCTTC
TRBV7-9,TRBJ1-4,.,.,CASSRGFNEKLFF,TGTGCCAGCAGTCGGGGGTTTAATGAAAAACTGTTTTTT
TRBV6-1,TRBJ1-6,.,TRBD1,CASSVTGGDNSPLHF,TGTGCCAGCAGCGTGACAGGGGGCGATAATTCACCCCTCCACTTT
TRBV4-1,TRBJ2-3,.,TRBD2,CASSQEAGEGTDTQYF,TGCGCCAGCAGCCAAGAGGCGGGAGAGGGTACAGATACGCAGTATTTT
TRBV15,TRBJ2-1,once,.,CATSRDWTLTYNEQFF,TGTGCCACCAGCAGAGATTGGACACTAACCTACAATGAGCAGTTCTTC
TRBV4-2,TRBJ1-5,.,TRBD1,CASSQPIQGQPQHF,TGTGCCAGCAGCCAACCTATACAGGGGCAGCCCCAGCATTTT
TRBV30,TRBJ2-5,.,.,CAWSKGDGGTQYF,TGTGCCTGGAGTAAGGGGGATGGAGGGACCCAGTACTTC
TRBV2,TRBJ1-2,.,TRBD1,CASRGQGAINYGYTF,TGTGCCAGCAGGGGACAGGGGGCGATTAACTATGGCTACACCTTC
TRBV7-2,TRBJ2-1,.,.,CASSLAFWGKGDYNEQFF,TGTGCCAGCAGCTTAGCTTTTTGGGGTAAAGGTGACTACAATGAGCAGTTCTTC
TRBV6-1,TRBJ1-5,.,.,CASHTRGDFQPQHF,TGTGCCAGTCACACAAGGGGGGACTTTCAGCCCCAGCATTTT
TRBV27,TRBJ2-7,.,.,CASISHEQYF,TGTGCCAGCATTAGCCACGAGCAGTACTTC
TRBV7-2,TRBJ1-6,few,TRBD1,CASRRDRASSPLHF,TGTGCCAGCAGAAGGGACAGGGCAAGTTCACCCCTCCACTTT
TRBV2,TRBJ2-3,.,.,CASSDGTTRRTDTQYF,TGTGCCAGCAGTGACGGGACGACCAGACGCACAGATACGCAGTATTTT
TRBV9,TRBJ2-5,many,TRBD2,CASSPLAGGSQETQYF,TGTGCCAGCAGCCCGTTAGCGGGGGGTTCCCAAGAGACCCAGTACTTC
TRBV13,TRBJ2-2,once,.,CASSLTGNTGELFF,TGTGCCAGCAGCTTAACGGGGAACACCGGGGAGCTGTTTTTT
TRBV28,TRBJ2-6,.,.,CASSSGPSGANVLTF,TGTGCCAGCAGTTCGGGCCCATCTGGGGCCAACGTCCTGACTTTC
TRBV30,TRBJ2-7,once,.,CAWSVPGQEGYEQYF,TGTGCCTGGAGTGTACCTGGACAGGAGGGTTACGAGCAGTACTTC
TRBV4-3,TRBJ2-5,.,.,CASSQDQSETTQYF,TGCGCCAGCAGCCAAGACCAGAGCGAGACGACCCAGTACTTC
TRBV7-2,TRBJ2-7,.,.,CASSYQGSYEQYF,TGTGCCAGCAGCTACCAAGGCTCCTACGAGCAGTACTTC
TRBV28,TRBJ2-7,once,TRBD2,CASSLGTSGSYEQYF,TGTGCCAGCAGTTTAGGGACTAGCGGGAGTTACGAGCAGTACTTC
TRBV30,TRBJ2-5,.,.,CAWSGGGPQETQYF,TGTGCCTGGAGTGGCGGGGGCCCCCAAGAGACCCAGTACTTC